Here is one T cell receptor (beta chain) with its context. Assay: immunoSEQ multiplex PCR; the TCRdb copy retains only in-frame clones and omits some. The table has under 400,000 clones, about 93% seen once. The data derive from a study of brain T cells in children with intractable seizures. Time point specified: blood from clinic visit 5 months post-surgery; TSC patient then seizure free. The sequenced cases were selected for having the highest brain T cell transcript signatures. Pre-surgery treatment included at least one anti-epileptic drug. Trimming left V 0 bases short and J 4 bases short, with 17 bases between. The CDR3 sequence is 17 residues long. Per the germline V gene, CDR1 is SGDLS and CDR2 is YYNGEE.

The chain carries TRBV9 and TRBJ2-1, with D possibly being TRBD2 (6 bases). The material sequenced was peripheral blood, taken around 5 months after surgery. The sequence came from a boy in the first two years of life with tuberous sclerosis and intractable seizures. The CDR3 DNA is TGTGCCAGCAGCGTAGAAGCGGGCTACTCCCTTTACAATGAGCAGTTCTTC. Translating gives CASSVEAGYSLYNEQFF.